This TCR beta chain comes out of a study of CD8+ T cells in alopecia areata. Study-wide background: Oral tofacitinib (5 to 10 mg twice daily) was administered to treated patients. By percentage of affected scalp area, the severity of treated patients was scored.

Treatment of the sample: oral pan-JAK inhibitor, 5-10 mg twice daily. Per germline, CDR1 SNHLY and CDR2 FYNNEI. Trimming cost V 4 bases and J 6 bases; bases outside gene matches: 10. The CDR3 is made up of 16 amino acids. Remarks on this clone: Its specificity is unknown.

Study-level results: Normal skin's resident alphabeta T cells are also sequenced in scalp samples. With just one nonresponder, it is still uncertain whether baseline CD8+ expansion relates to response.

RNA was extracted and reverse transcribed into cDNA as the sequencing template. Generated by immunoSEQ multiplex PCR, the TCRdb table keeps only in-frame clones and is missing some. Among tens of thousands of clones listed, 70% to 85% were seen once. The sample was CD8+ T cells sorted from blood, taken around week 42, from a patient treated with tofacitinib. The chain couples TRBV2 to TRBJ2-3, with 10 bases matching TRBD2. This receptor was taken from a human donor with alopecia areata. This CDR3 reads CASSVPSGGAVDTQYF. The DNA for the CDR3 is TGTGCCAGCAGTGTTCCCAGCGGGGGGGCCGTGGATACGCAGTATTTT.